This is a list of T cell receptor beta chains from one sample in a study of identical twins. Each CDR3 protein is one row after TCRdb ran MiXCR on the 5' RACE reads. This sample yields some 240,000 distinct CDR3 sequences, of which about 11% are seen a single time; 10% belongs to the top ten. Sequenced material: memory T cells sorted from blood. The receptors were gathered from a man between 45 and 60 years old in good health. Both conserved end residues are part of each CDR3. A D gene is named only where the DNA matches it firmly. The listing skips clone size in some rows; elsewhere it reads once, few, many or a size class.

clone size: few
D gene: .
J gene: TRBJ2-1
V gene: TRBV20-1
CDR3 DNA: TGCAGTGCTAGAGACCCATTCGACCCCAGGAATGAGCAGTTCTTC
CDR3 protein: CSARDPFDPRNEQFF

clone size: few
D gene: TRBD2
J gene: TRBJ2-1
V gene: TRBV20-1
CDR3 DNA: TGCAGTGCTGTAGCGGGAGGGCCTTCCTACAATGAGCAGTTCTTC
CDR3 protein: CSAVAGGPSYNEQFF

clone size: few
D gene: TRBD2
J gene: TRBJ2-5
V gene: TRBV28
CDR3 DNA: TGTGCCAGCAGTTTTTTAGCTAGCGGCCAAGAGACCCAGTACTTC
CDR3 protein: CASSFLASGQETQYF

clone size: .
D gene: .
J gene: TRBJ2-3
V gene: TRBV20-1
CDR3 DNA: TGCAGTGCTCCAAGAGGGGGGGCCCGCACAGATACGCAGTATTTT
CDR3 protein: CSAPRGGARTDTQYF

clone size: few
D gene: TRBD2
J gene: TRBJ2-2
V gene: TRBV7-2
CDR3 DNA: TGTGCCAGCAGGCCGACTAGCGGGGGGGCCGGCGGGGAGCTGTTTTTT
CDR3 protein: CASRPTSGGAGGELFF

clone size: .
D gene: .
J gene: TRBJ2-1
V gene: TRBV7-2
CDR3 DNA: TGTGCCAGCAGCTTTCCTTCGGGGGCCTATGAGCAGTTCTTC
CDR3 protein: CASSFPSGAYEQFF

clone size: .
D gene: TRBD1
J gene: TRBJ2-1
V gene: TRBV29-1
CDR3 DNA: TGCAGCGTTGATCTTACCGGGACAGGGGTTTATGGTGAGCAGTTCTTC
CDR3 protein: CSVDLTGTGVYGEQFF

clone size: .
D gene: TRBD2
J gene: TRBJ2-5
V gene: TRBV29-1
CDR3 DNA: TGCAGCATCACTGGTGCTAGCGGGGGGGAAAGTCAAGAGACCCAGTACTTC
CDR3 protein: CSITGASGGESQETQYF

clone size: many
D gene: .
J gene: TRBJ2-3
V gene: TRBV10-3
CDR3 DNA: TGTGCCATCAGTCTCCAAGCAGATACGCAGTATTTT
CDR3 protein: CAISLQADTQYF

clone size: many
D gene: .
J gene: TRBJ2-3
V gene: TRBV7-2
CDR3 DNA: TGTGCCAGCAGCCAACCAGATACGCAGTATTTT
CDR3 protein: CASSQPDTQYF

clone size: .
D gene: .
J gene: TRBJ2-6
V gene: TRBV5-1
CDR3 DNA: TGCGCCAGCAGCCCCGGGCCTTCTGGGGCCAACGTCCTGACTTTC
CDR3 protein: CASSPGPSGANVLTF

clone size: .
D gene: TRBD1
J gene: TRBJ2-7
V gene: TRBV24-1
CDR3 DNA: TGTGCCACCAGTGATAAGACCGGGACAGGGGACGGACTGCGGCAGTACTTC
CDR3 protein: CATSDKTGTGDGLRQYF

clone size: few
D gene: TRBD1
J gene: TRBJ2-3
V gene: TRBV7-2
CDR3 DNA: TGTGCCAGCAGCCCAAGCTACAGGGGGGGCACAGATACGCAGTATTTT
CDR3 protein: CASSPSYRGGTDTQYF

clone size: .
D gene: .
J gene: TRBJ1-4
V gene: TRBV18
CDR3 DNA: TGTGCCAGCTCACCACTTGACGGTGAAAAACTGTTTTTT
CDR3 protein: CASSPLDGEKLFF

clone size: .
D gene: .
J gene: TRBJ1-6
V gene: TRBV3-1
CDR3 DNA: TGTGCCAGCAGCCAGGGCCCTCCCGGCACCTATAATTCACCCCTCCACTTT
CDR3 protein: CASSQGPPGTYNSPLHF

clone size: .
D gene: .
J gene: TRBJ2-3
V gene: TRBV7-9
CDR3 DNA: TGTGCCAGCAGGATCACAGATACGCAGTATTTT
CDR3 protein: CASRITDTQYF

clone size: .
D gene: TRBD1
J gene: TRBJ2-7
V gene: TRBV6-1
CDR3 DNA: TGTGCCAGCAGTGAATGGAGAGGGGGCAAGGGCGAGCAGTACTTC
CDR3 protein: CASSEWRGGKGEQYF

clone size: many
D gene: TRBD2
J gene: TRBJ2-7
V gene: TRBV9
CDR3 DNA: TGTGCCAGCAGCGTTGGGGCTGGTGGACTAGCTGGCGCCCACGAGCAGTACTTC
CDR3 protein: CASSVGAGGLAGAHEQYF

clone size: many
D gene: .
J gene: TRBJ2-5
V gene: TRBV24-1
CDR3 DNA: TGTGCCACCAGTGATTTAAGGGGAGAGACCCAGTACTTC
CDR3 protein: CATSDLRGETQYF

clone size: few
D gene: .
J gene: TRBJ2-4
V gene: TRBV20-1
CDR3 DNA: TGCAGTGCTAGGGACGTGGGCCCCAAAAACATTCAGTACTTC
CDR3 protein: CSARDVGPKNIQYF

clone size: few
D gene: .
J gene: TRBJ1-5
V gene: TRBV6-2/TRBV6-3
CDR3 DNA: TGTGCCAGCAGTTATGCTTCTCGAAAGCGTCAGCCCCAGCATTTT
CDR3 protein: CASSYASRKRQPQHF

clone size: .
D gene: .
J gene: TRBJ2-7
V gene: TRBV28
CDR3 DNA: TGTGCCAGCAGTTTCGGGGGACTCTCCTACGAGCAGTACTTC
CDR3 protein: CASSFGGLSYEQYF

clone size: few
D gene: .
J gene: TRBJ1-5
V gene: TRBV6-2/TRBV6-3
CDR3 DNA: TGTGCCAGCAGAGGGGACTCTTATAGCAATCAGCCCCAGCATTTT
CDR3 protein: CASRGDSYSNQPQHF